This T cell receptor beta chain was identified in a study of blood T cell repertoires in COVID-19. The wider study: Acute and convalescent COVID-19 samples came from the United States, Italy and Spain. PBMCs, B-cell-depleted T cells, or T cells were the source of the cDNA or gDNA that made up the material.

Authors' data handling: For nucleated cells, counts were estimated from reference gene primer amplification. The assay was immunoSEQ multiplex PCR, and TCRdb's table has in-frame clones only and misses some. That table gives V, J and clone size, and the DNA gave D and trimming. In the table there are about 280,000 clones, roughly 85% of which are singletons. V dropped 2 bases and J dropped 1 base, with 14 bases sitting between them. The CDR3 runs 17 residues. Germline V gives CDR1 MGHRA, CDR2 YSYEKL. The rearrangement joins TRBV4-1 to TRBJ2-2; D is perhaps TRBD2 (6 bases). The receptor was isolated from a man aged 45 to 65 with active or convalescent COVID-19. Sequenced material: peripheral blood. CDR3 sequence: CASSQSWGDLNTGELFF. The CDR3 bases are TGCGCCAGCAGCCAAAGCTGGGGGGACTTGAACACCGGGGAGCTGTTTTTT.